The clone carrying this T cell receptor (beta chain) has a count of ten or more. TCR beta CDR3 regions were amplified from RNA. Carried out on the TCR CDR3, a first-round RT-PCR used the HTBI primer set. In TCRdb, the multiplex PCR reads were re-called with MiXCR into one record per CDR3 protein. The table lists 140,000 or so distinct CDR3 sequences, over 20% of them singletons, with about 67% in the top ten. This specimen comes from a study of T cells in Graves' hyperthyroidism and ophthalmopathy. Hyperthyroidism was newly diagnosed in patients aged 18 to 65 (duration under 2 months). With V trimmed by 1 base and J by 7 bases, 15 bases remained unmatched. In germline, CDR1 is DFQATT, CDR2 SNEGSKA (reference sequence). The CDR3 has 16 residues.

The chain uses TRBV20-1 and TRBJ2-7; TRBD2 matches at 8 bases. The material sequenced was blood. The clonotype comes from a woman aged 45-65 years with Graves' hyperthyroidism that later progressed to Graves' ophthalmopathy. CDR3 residues: CSARGSLPGGPHEQYF. The CDR3 DNA reads as TGCAGTGCTAGAGGCAGCCTGCCGGGAGGGCCTCATGAGCAGTACTTC.